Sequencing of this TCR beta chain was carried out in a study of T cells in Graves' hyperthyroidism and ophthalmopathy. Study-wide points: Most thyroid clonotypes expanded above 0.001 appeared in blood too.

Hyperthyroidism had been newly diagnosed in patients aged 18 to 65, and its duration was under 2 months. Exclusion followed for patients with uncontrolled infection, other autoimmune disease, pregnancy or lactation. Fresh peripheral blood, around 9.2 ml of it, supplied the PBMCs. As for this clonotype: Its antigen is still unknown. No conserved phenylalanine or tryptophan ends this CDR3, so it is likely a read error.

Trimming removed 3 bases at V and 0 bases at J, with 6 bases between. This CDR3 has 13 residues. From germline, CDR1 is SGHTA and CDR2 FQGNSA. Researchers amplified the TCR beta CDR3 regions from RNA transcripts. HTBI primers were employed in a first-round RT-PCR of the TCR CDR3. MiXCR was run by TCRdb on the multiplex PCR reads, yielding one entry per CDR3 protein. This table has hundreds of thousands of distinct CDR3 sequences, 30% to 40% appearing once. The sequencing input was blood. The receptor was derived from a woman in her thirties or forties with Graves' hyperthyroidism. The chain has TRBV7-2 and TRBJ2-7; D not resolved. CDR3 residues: CASSFGYSYEQYL. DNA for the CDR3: TGTGCCAGCAGCTTTGGATACTCCTACGAGCAGTACCTC.